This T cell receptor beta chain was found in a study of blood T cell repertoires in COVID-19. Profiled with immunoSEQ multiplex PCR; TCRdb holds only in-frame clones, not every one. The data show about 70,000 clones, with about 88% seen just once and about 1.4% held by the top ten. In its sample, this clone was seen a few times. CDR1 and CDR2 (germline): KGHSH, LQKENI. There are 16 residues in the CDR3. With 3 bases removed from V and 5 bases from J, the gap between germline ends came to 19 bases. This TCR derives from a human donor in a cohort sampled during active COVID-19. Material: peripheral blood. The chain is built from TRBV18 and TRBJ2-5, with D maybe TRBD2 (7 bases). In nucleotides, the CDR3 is TGTGCCAGCTCACCCGGGGGCGCGGGAGATTGGGAGACCCAGTACTTC. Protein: CASSPGGAGDWETQYF.